The clone carrying this T cell receptor beta chain was detected only once. This sample stems from a study of blood T cell repertoires in COVID-19. Study background: The United States, Italy and Spain were the sources of the acute and convalescent COVID-19 samples. Sources were T cells, B-cell-depleted T cells, or PBMCs; the material itself was cDNA or gDNA.

Authors' analysis steps: Nucleated cell counts were estimated from reference gene primer amplification. The repertoire was sequenced with immunoSEQ multiplex PCR; TCRdb's copy has only in-frame clones and lacks some. The V and J calls and the clone size are those of that table, but D and trimming were determined from the DNA. Here the sample spans roughly 40,000 clones, roughly 85% being singletons. CDR1 SEHNR and CDR2 FQNEAQ come from the germline V gene (reference sequence). The CDR3 consists of 16 residues. J lost 4 bases, V lost 3 bases, and 5 bases had no gene match. Sequencing was done on a sample of peripheral blood. The chain employs TRBV7-9 and TRBJ2-3; 12 positions match TRBD2. The source of this sequence is a woman in her 70s in a cohort sampled during active COVID-19. This chain's CDR3 is CASSFGLAGLADTQYF. CDR3 bases: TGTGCCAGCAGCTTCGGACTAGCGGGACTAGCAGATACGCAGTATTTT.